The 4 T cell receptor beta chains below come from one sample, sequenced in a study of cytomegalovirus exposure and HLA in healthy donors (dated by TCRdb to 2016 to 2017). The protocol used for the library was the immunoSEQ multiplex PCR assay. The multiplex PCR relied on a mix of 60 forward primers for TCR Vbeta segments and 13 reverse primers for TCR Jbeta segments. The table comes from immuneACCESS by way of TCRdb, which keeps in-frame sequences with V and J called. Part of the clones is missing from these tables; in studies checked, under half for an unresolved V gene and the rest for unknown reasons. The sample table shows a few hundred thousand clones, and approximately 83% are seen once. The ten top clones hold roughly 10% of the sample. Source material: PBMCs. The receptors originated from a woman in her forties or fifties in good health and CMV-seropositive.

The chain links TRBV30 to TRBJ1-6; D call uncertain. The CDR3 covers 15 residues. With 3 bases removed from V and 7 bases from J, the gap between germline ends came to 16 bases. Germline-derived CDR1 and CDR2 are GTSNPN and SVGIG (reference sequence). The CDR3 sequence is CAWSPKRVENSPLHF. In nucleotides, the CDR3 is TGTGCCTGGAGCCCGAAGAGGGTCGAAAATTCACCCCTCCACTTT.

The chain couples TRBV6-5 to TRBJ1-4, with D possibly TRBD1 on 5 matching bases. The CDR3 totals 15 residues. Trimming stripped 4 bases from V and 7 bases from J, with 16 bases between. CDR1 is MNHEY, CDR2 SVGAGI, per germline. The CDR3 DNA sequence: TGTGCCAGCAGTTTCGGGACGTCGGGGGTTGAAAAACTGTTTTTT. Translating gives CASSFGTSGVEKLFF.

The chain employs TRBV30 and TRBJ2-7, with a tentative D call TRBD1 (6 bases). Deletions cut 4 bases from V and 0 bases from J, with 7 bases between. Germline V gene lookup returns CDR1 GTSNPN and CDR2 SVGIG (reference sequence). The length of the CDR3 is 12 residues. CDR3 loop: CAWTQGSYEQYF. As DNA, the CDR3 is TGTGCCTGGACACAGGGCTCCTACGAGCAGTACTTC.

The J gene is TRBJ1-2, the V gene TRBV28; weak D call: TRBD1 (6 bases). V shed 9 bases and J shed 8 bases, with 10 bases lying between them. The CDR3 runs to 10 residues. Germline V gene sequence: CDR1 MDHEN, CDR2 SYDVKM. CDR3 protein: CASRGGGYTF. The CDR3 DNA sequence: TGTGCCAGTAGGGGGGGAGGCTACACCTTC.